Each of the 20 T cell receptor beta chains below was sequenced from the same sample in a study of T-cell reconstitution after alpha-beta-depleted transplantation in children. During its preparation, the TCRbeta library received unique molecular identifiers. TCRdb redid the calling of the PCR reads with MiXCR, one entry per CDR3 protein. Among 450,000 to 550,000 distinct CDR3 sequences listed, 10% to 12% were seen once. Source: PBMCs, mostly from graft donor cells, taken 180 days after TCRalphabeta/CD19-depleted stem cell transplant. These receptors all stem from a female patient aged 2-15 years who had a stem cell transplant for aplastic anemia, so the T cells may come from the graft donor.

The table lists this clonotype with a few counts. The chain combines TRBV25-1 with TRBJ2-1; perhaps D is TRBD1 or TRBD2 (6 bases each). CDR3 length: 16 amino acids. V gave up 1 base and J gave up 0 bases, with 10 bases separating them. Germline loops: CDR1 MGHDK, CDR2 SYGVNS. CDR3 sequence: CASSEWGAVSYNEQFF. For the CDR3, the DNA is TGTGCCAGCAGTGAATGGGGGGCAGTCTCCTACAATGAGCAGTTCTTC.

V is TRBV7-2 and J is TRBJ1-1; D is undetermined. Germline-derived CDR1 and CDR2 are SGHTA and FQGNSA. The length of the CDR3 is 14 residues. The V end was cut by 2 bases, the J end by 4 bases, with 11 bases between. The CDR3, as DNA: TGTGCCAGCAGCTTATCGTCGGGGTCCACTGAAGCTTTCTTT. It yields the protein CASSLSSGSTEAFF.

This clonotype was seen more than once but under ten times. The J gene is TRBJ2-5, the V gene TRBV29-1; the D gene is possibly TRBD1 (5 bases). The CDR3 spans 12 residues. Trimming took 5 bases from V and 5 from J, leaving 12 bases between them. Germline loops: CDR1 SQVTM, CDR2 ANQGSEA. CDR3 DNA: TGCAGCGTTTTAGGGGCCGGGGAGACCCAGTACTTC. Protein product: CSVLGAGETQYF.

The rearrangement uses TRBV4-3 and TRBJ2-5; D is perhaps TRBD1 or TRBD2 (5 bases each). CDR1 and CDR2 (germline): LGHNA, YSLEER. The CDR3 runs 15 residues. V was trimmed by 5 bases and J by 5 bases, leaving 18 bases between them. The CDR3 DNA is TGCGCCAGCAGCATGATCAGGGATTCGGGGGAGACCCAGTACTTC. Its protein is CASSMIRDSGETQYF.

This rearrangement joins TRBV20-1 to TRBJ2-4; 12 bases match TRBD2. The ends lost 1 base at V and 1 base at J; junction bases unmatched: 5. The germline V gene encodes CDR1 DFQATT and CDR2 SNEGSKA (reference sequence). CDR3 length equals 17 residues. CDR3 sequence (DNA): TGCAGTGCTAGAGCTAGCGGGAGGGCCTTGGCCAAAAACATTCAGTACTTC. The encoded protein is CSARASGRALAKNIQYF.

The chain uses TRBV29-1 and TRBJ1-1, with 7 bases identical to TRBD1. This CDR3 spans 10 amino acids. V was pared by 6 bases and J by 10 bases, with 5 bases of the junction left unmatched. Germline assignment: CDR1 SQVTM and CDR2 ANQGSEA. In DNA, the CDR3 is TGCAGCGTAGCGACAGGGTCAGCTTTCTTT. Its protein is CSVATGSAFF.

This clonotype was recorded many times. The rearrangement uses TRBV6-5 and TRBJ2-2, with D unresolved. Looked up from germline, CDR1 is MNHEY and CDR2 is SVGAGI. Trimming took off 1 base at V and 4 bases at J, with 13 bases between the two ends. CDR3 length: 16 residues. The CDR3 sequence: CASSYLRQSATGELFF. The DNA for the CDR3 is TGTGCCAGCAGTTACTTACGTCAGTCAGCCACCGGGGAGCTGTTTTTT.

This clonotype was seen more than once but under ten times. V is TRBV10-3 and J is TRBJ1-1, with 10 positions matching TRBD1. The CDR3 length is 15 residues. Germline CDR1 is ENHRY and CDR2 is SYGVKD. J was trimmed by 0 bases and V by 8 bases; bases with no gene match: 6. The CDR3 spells CAIGQGEDMNTEAFF. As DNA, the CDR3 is TGTGCCATCGGACAGGGGGAAGATATGAACACTGAAGCTTTCTTT.

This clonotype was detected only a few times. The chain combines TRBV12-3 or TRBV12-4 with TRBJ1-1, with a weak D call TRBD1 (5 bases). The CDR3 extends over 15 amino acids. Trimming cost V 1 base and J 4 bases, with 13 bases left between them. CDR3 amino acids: CASSLGPRRGTEAFF. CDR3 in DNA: TGTGCCAGCAGTTTAGGGCCCCGGAGGGGCACTGAAGCTTTCTTT.

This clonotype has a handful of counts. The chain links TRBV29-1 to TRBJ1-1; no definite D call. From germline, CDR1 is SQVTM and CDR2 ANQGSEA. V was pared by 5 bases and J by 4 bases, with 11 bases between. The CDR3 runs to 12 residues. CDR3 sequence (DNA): TGCAGCGTTATGTTAGTAAGCACTGAAGCTTTCTTT. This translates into CSVMLVSTEAFF.

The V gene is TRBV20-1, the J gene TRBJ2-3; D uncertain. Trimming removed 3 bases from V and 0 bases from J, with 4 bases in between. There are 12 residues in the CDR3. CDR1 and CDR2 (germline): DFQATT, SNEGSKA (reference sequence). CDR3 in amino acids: CSARLSTDTQYF. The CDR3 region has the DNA TGCAGTGCTAGGTTGAGCACAGATACGCAGTATTTT.

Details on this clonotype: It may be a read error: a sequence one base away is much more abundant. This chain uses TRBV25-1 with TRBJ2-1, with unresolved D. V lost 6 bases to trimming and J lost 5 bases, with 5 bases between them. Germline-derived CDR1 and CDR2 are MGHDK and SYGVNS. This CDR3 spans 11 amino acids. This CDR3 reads CASRAHNEQFF. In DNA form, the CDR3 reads TGTGCCAGCAGGGCCCACAATGAGCAGTTCTTC.

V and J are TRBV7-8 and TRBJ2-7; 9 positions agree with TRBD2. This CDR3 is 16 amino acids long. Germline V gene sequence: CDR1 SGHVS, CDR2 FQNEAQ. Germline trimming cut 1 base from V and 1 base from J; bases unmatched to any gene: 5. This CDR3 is CASSLELAGRSYEQYF. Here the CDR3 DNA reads TGTGCCAGCAGCTTAGAGCTAGCGGGACGATCCTACGAGCAGTACTTC.

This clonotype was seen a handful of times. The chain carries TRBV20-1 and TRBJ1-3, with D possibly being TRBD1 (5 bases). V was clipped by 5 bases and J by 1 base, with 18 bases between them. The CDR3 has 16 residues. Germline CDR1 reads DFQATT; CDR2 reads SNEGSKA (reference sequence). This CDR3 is CSAYYQGPLSGNTIYF. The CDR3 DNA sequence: TGCAGTGCTTACTATCAGGGACCGCTTTCTGGAAACACCATATATTTT.

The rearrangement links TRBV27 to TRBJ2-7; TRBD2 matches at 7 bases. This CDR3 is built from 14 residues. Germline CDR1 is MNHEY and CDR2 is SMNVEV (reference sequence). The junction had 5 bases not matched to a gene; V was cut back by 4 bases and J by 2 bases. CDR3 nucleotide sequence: TGTGCCAGCAGTTCTAGGGACTACACCTACGAGCAGTACTTC. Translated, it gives CASSSRDYTYEQYF.

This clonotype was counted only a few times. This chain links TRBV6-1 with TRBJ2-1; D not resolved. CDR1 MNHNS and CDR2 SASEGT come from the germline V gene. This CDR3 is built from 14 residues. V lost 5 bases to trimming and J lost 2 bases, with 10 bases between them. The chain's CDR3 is CASSRRPTYNEQFF. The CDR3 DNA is TGTGCCAGCAGTCGGAGACCGACCTACAATGAGCAGTTCTTC.

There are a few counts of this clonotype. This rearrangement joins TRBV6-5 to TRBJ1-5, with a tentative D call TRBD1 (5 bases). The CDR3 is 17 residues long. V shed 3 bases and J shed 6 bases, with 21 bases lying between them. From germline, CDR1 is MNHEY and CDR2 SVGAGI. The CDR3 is CASSYSPPGGTGQPQHF. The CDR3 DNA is TGTGCCAGCAGTTATTCTCCCCCCGGGGGTACGGGTCAGCCCCAGCATTTT.

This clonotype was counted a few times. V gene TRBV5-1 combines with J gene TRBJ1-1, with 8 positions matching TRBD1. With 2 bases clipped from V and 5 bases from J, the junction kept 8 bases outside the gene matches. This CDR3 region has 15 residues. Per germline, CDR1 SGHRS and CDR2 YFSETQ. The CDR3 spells CASSLRQGRGTEAFF. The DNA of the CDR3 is TGCGCCAGCAGCTTACGACAGGGGCGGGGGACTGAAGCTTTCTTT.

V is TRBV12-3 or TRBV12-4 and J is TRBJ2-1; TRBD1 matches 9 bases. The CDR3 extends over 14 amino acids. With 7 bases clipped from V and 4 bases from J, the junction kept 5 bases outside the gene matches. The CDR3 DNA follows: TGTGCCAGCAAAGGGACAGGGACTTACAATGAGCAGTTCTTC. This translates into CASKGTGTYNEQFF.

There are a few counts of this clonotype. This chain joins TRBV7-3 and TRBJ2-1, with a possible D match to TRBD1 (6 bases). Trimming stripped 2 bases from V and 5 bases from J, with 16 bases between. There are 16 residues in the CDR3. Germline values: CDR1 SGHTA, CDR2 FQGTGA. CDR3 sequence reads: CASSLPRTDYHNEQFF. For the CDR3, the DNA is TGTGCCAGCAGCTTACCCAGGACAGACTACCACAATGAGCAGTTCTTC.